The 10 T cell receptor beta chains below were found in one sample sequenced in a study of beta chain features in type 1 diabetes (dated by TCRdb to the late 2010s). What the research found in general, with its limitations: Type 1 diabetes patients showed a moderate but significant shortening of TCRB CDR3 length in all four CD4+ subsets.

The library was generated by the immunoSEQ multiplex PCR assay. The entire amount of isolated RNA was reverse transcribed using the High Capacity cDNA Reverse Transcription Kit, so the sequenced TCRB transcripts were expressed ones. In its TCRdb copy, this immuneACCESS table keeps in-frame sequences only and misses some clones. Where compared with another copy, unresolved V genes explain less than half of these, and the others have no known cause. In all, the sample holds 600,000 or so clones, and 11% to 15% of those were seen once. The biggest ten clones account for less than 0.04% of the sample. These TCRs' antigens remain unknown. The sequenced sample consisted of naive CD4+ T cells from blood. This specimen's cell subset or site label, per the study, means: true naive CD4+ T cells. The source of these receptors is a man in his late teens or twenties with type 1 diabetes.

Concerning this clone itself: Other nucleotide sequences in the sample specify the same CDR3. The chain uses TRBV30 and TRBJ1-1; TRBD1 agrees at 7 bases. The CDR3 extends over 13 amino acids. The germline V gene encodes CDR1 GTSNPN and CDR2 SVGIG (reference sequence). V shed 5 bases and J 5 bases; nucleotides not matched to a gene: 8. DNA of the CDR3: TGTGCCTGGGATACAGGGGCAAGAACTGAAGCTTTCTTT. The encoded protein is CAWDTGARTEAFF.

Turning to this clone: Other nucleotide sequences from this sample produce the same CDR3. V is TRBV30 and J is TRBJ2-7; perhaps TRBD1 as D (5 bases). Trimming took 3 bases from V and 1 from J, leaving 7 bases between them. The CDR3 contains 12 residues. The germline gives CDR1 GTSNPN, CDR2 SVGIG (reference sequence). The CDR3 loop reads CAWSRESYEQYF. In DNA, the CDR3 is TGTGCCTGGAGCAGGGAATCCTACGAGCAGTACTTC.

This clone appeared a few times. The chain joins TRBV5-1 to TRBJ2-7; weak D call: TRBD2 (5 bases). Germline loops: CDR1 SGHRS, CDR2 YFSETQ. The CDR3 is made up of 14 amino acids. V lost 2 bases to trimming and J lost 5 bases, with 14 bases between them. The CDR3 DNA follows: TGCGCCAGCAGCTTCCGATCCATGGGAGACGAGCAGTACTTC. This codes for CASSFRSMGDEQYF.

This clone has a handful of counts. The CDR3 bases are TGCAGCGTGGGACAGCGCTCCTACAATGAGCAGTTCTTC. Its protein is CSVGQRSYNEQFF. The V gene is TRBV29-1, the J gene TRBJ2-1, with TRBD1 identical over 7 bases. This CDR3 has 13 amino acids. With 6 bases clipped from V and 0 bases from J, the junction kept 2 bases outside the gene matches. Germline V CDR1 and CDR2: SQVTM, ANQGSEA.

This clone was picked up a small number of times. For the CDR3, the DNA is TGTGCCAGCAGTTACTCGGGAATTGCAACCACAGATACGCAGTATTTT. Protein: CASSYSGIATTDTQYF. V usage is TRBV6-5 and J usage is TRBJ2-3; the D is unclear. The V gene lost 0 bases and the J gene lost 2 bases, with 12 bases spanning the gap. The CDR3 runs 16 residues. Germline assignment: CDR1 MNHEY and CDR2 SVGAGI.

In this sample, this clone turned up a few times. The chain is built from TRBV29-1 and TRBJ2-3; D perhaps matches TRBD2 (7 bases). The V end lost 5 bases, the J end lost 5 bases, and 14 bases lay between the germline ends. The CDR3 sequence is 13 residues long. CDR1 and CDR2 (germline): SQVTM, ANQGSEA. CDR3 DNA sequence: TGCAGCGTTAGACCTAGGGGGGGAGATACGCAGTATTTT. It specifies CSVRPRGGDTQYF.

This clone has only a few counts. The chain couples TRBV15 to TRBJ2-3, with D possibly matching TRBD2 (6 bases). Germline CDR1 LNHNV, CDR2 YYDKDF (reference sequence). The germline V and J ends were trimmed by 0 bases and 1 base, with 11 bases remaining between them. CDR3 length: 16 amino acids. The CDR3 coding sequence is TGTGCCACCAGCAGAGACGGGACTCCCCGCACAGATACGCAGTATTTT. Translated: CATSRDGTPRTDTQYF.

This clone was seen just once. Mismatch with germline at one junction end may stem from a read error. The J gene is TRBJ1-2, the V gene TRBV6-6; D perhaps matches TRBD1 (5 bases). Germline lookup yields CDR1 MNHNY and CDR2 SVGAGI (reference sequence). The CDR3 runs 13 residues. This chain's CDR3 is CASSDRDFYGYIF. DNA of the CDR3: TGTGCCAGCAGTGACCGGGACTTCTATGGCTACATCTTC.

The rearrangement joins TRBV6-5 to TRBJ2-3; no clear D. Germline V lookup: CDR1 MNHEY, CDR2 SVGAGI. The CDR3 has 14 amino acids. V was trimmed by 2 bases and J by 4 bases, leaving 10 bases between them. The CDR3 bases are TGTGCCAGCAGTTACCGGCAGGCGGCAGATACGCAGTATTTT. Amino acids: CASSYRQAADTQYF.

A note on this clone: The sample holds other DNA sequences that translate to the same CDR3. The V and J genes are TRBV4-3 and TRBJ2-7; no clear D gene. The CDR3 extends over 13 amino acids. V lost 1 base and J 0 bases, leaving 4 bases between the germline ends. Looked up from germline, CDR1 is LGHNA and CDR2 is YSLEER. The DNA of the CDR3 is TGCGCCAGCAGCCAAGGGTACTCCTACGAGCAGTACTTC. Its protein product is CASSQGYSYEQYF.